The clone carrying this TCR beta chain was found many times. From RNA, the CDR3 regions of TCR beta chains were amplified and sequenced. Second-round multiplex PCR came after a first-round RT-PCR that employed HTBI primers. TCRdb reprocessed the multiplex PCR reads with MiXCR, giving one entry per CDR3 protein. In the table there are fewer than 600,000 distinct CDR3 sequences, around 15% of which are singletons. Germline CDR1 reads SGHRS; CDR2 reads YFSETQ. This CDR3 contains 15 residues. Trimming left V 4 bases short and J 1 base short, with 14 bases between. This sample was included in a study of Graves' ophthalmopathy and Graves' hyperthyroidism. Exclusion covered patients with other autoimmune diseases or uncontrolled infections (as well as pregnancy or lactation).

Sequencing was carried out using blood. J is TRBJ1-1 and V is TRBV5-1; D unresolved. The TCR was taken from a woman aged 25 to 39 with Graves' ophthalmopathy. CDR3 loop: CASSPTDTANTEAFF. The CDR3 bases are TGCGCCAGCAGCCCTACCGACACGGCGAACACTGAAGCTTTCTTT.